This T cell receptor beta chain comes out of a study of glioma-infiltrating T cells. Whole-study findings and limits: Gliomas, especially low-grade, showed above-expected tissue-blood divergence; non-neoplastic patients showed below.

Germline values: CDR1 SGHRS, CDR2 YFSETQ. V was pared by 8 bases and J by 7 bases, with 16 bases between. CDR3 length: 12 residues. TCR alpha and beta CDR3 regions were amplified from RNA using iRepertoire nested multiplex PCR. MiXCR was run by TCRdb on the multiplex PCR reads, yielding one entry per CDR3 protein. This sample has fewer than 200,000 distinct CDR3 sequences, with about 40% found just once. This clonotype was picked up a small number of times. As yet, its antigen is unknown. The clonotype originates from a human donor with low-grade glioma or glioblastoma, undergoing nonglioma brain surgery, or in good health (not recorded which). The chain combines TRBV5-1 with TRBJ2-7, with a tentative D call TRBD1 (6 bases). The sequenced material came from glioma tissue, nonneoplastic brain tissue, or PBMCs (not recorded which). The CDR3 spells CARQGHRTEQYF. The CDR3 DNA reads as TGCGCCAGACAGGGCCATCGGACTGAGCAGTACTTC.